This TCR beta chain was profiled in a study of T cells in narcolepsy. Study-wide background: Patients with NT1 or NT2 and healthy control donors were enrolled.

Findings of the study overall: Autoreactive HCRT-specific and TRIB2-specific clonotypes were marked in same-patient CSF-versus-blood CD4+ comparisons. Reportedly, autoreactive clonotypes were serially detected in patients' blood but not controls'.

The count of this clone is one. What it binds is not known. Some clones are missing from TCRdb's copy, which holds only in-frame ones; the method was immunoSEQ multiplex PCR. The sample carries some 30,000 clones, around 82% recorded once. The CDR3 is 12 residues long. The germline gives CDR1 SGHNT, CDR2 YYREEE (reference sequence). V lost 4 bases and J 8 bases, leaving 12 bases between the germline ends. V and J are TRBV5-4 and TRBJ1-2, with D unclear. The specimen was CD45RA- memory CD4+ T cells from PBMCs. The clonotype originates from a human donor with narcolepsy. CDR3 coding DNA: TGTGCCAGCAGCCAAGAGAATCGAGGCTACACCTTC. It specifies CASSQENRGYTF. The variable domain in full, completed from reference TRBV5-4 and TRBJ1-2, reads ETGVTQSPTHLIKTRGQQVTLRCSSQSGHNTVSWYQQALGQGPQFIFQYYREEENGRGNFPPRFSGLQFPNYSSELNVNALELDDSALYLCASSQENRGYTFGSGTRLTVV.